The 31 T cell receptor beta chains below all came from one sample that was sequenced in a study of blood T cell repertoires in COVID-19. Repertoires were generated with immunoSEQ multiplex PCR, while TCRdb's copy carries only in-frame clones and drops some. The data hold some 250,000 clones, with about four fifths observed a single time. The sample was peripheral blood. The source of these receptors is a woman over 75 with acute or convalescent COVID-19.

This clone occurred once. This sequence joins TRBV9 and TRBJ2-7; perhaps TRBD2 as D (6 bases). CDR1 is SGDLS, CDR2 YYNGEE, per germline. The V gene lost 2 bases and the J gene lost 2 bases, with 11 bases spanning the gap. The CDR3 extends over 14 amino acids. Written as DNA, the CDR3 is TGTGCCAGCAGCGTCGGACTACCGACCTACGAGCAGTACTTC. Translated, it gives CASSVGLPTYEQYF.

This chain links TRBV5-1 with TRBJ1-4; 10 nucleotides line up with TRBD1. The CDR3 has 18 residues. V trimming: 1 base; J trimming: 8 bases; junction bases outside the gene matches: 14. Germline-derived CDR1 and CDR2 are SGHRS and YFSETQ. As DNA, the CDR3 is TGCGCCAGCAGCTTGTCCCCGGGACAGGGGAGAAGTTGGGAAAAACTGTTTTTT. Its translation is CASSLSPGQGRSWEKLFF.

The chain carries TRBV19 and TRBJ1-3; 7 bases align to TRBD1. With V trimmed by 8 bases and J by 1 base, 5 bases remained unmatched. The CDR3 loop spans 14 amino acids. From germline, CDR1 is LNHDA and CDR2 SQIVND (reference sequence). CDR3 sequence: CASFDRASGNTIYF. In DNA form, the CDR3 reads TGTGCCAGTTTTGACAGGGCTTCTGGAAACACCATATATTTT.

Points on this clone: The same CDR3 can be traced to other DNA sequences in this sample. V gene TRBV5-1 combines with J gene TRBJ2-1, with a weak D call TRBD1 (7 bases). The CDR3 has 20 residues. V dropped 6 bases and J dropped 4 bases, with 32 bases sitting between them. Germline V gene sequence: CDR1 SGHRS, CDR2 YFSETQ. In nucleotides, the CDR3 is TGCGCCAGCACGCACGACCCCCGAACTCAGGGGGGCCAGTCTTACAATGAGCAGTTCTTC. Translation gives CASTHDPRTQGGQSYNEQFF.

The J gene is TRBJ2-1, the V gene TRBV18; TRBD2 matches at 13 bases. Germline V gives CDR1 KGHSH, CDR2 LQKENI. This CDR3 is 16 amino acids long. With V trimmed by 3 bases and J by 7 bases, 6 bases remained unmatched. For the CDR3, the DNA is TGTGCCAGCTCACCGTACACTAGCGGGGGGGCTAATGAGCAGTTCTTC. Its protein product is CASSPYTSGGANEQFF.

The chain is built from TRBV3-1 (or the pseudogene TRBV3-2) and TRBJ1-2; the match to TRBD1 covers 7 bases. V lost 7 bases and J lost 4; bases outside the gene matches: 12. The CDR3 loop spans 15 amino acids. Germline V lookup: CDR1 LGHDT, CDR2 YNNKEL (reference sequence). The DNA of the CDR3 is TGTGCCAGCACCCTGACAGGGACTCCTCGCTATGGCTACACCTTC. Protein sequence: CASTLTGTPRYGYTF.

The DNA of the CDR3 is TGTGCCAGCAGCTTACTTTGGCAGGGTGATTCACCCCTCCACTTT. Its protein product is CASSLLWQGDSPLHF. This chain connects TRBV7-8 to TRBJ1-6, with a possible D match to TRBD1 (5 bases). The CDR3 has 15 residues. Trimming removed 2 bases from V and 8 bases from J, with 13 bases in between. Germline CDR1 is SGHVS and CDR2 is FQNEAQ.

The chain is built from TRBV5-1 and TRBJ2-5; D uncertain. Germline values: CDR1 SGHRS, CDR2 YFSETQ. With 2 bases removed from V and 5 bases from J, the gap between germline ends came to 7 bases. The CDR3 has 12 residues. The CDR3 coding sequence is TGCGCCAGCAGCTTTCAGTCGGAGACCCAGTACTTC. Amino acids: CASSFQSETQYF.

This clone was seen a few times. This chain uses TRBV2 with TRBJ1-2; D not certain. CDR3 length: 14 amino acids. Germline CDR1 is SNHLY and CDR2 is FYNNEI. Trimming took 0 bases from V and 7 from J, leaving 12 bases between them. This CDR3 is CASSEARGISGYTF. The CDR3, as DNA: TGTGCCAGCAGTGAAGCGCGAGGGATCAGTGGCTACACCTTC.

Here the CDR3 DNA reads TGTGCCAGCTCACCTCAAGACAGGGATAAGTTATCACCCCTCCACTTT. Translation: CASSPQDRDKLSPLHF. The V gene is TRBV18, the J gene TRBJ1-6; 7 bases fit TRBD1. After removal of 3 bases from V and 10 bases from J, the junction contained 12 bases not matched to a gene. CDR1 is KGHSH, CDR2 LQKENI, per germline. The CDR3 spans 16 residues.

This clone has only a few counts. The sample carries other DNA sequences with the same CDR3. The V call is TRBV2, the J call TRBJ2-3; TRBD1 might be the D (5 bases). Trimming removed 3 bases from V and 3 bases from J, with 7 bases in between. In germline, CDR1 is SNHLY, CDR2 FYNNEI. The length of the CDR3 is 13 residues. The CDR3: CASSEAGTDTQYF. The DNA for the CDR3 is TGTGCCAGCAGTGAGGCAGGGACAGATACGCAGTATTTT.

The rearrangement links TRBV2 to TRBJ2-2; 7 bases map to TRBD1. J was trimmed by 0 bases and V by 6 bases; bases with no gene match: 4. Germline CDR1 reads SNHLY; CDR2 reads FYNNEI. This CDR3 spans 15 amino acids. CDR3 sequence: CASRMDRTNTGELFF. The CDR3 DNA reads as TGTGCCAGCAGAATGGACAGGACGAACACCGGGGAGCTGTTTTTT. The variable domain in full, with the rest retrieved from reference TRBV2 and TRBJ2-2, is EPEVTQTPSHQVTQMGQEVILRCVPISNHLYFYWYRQILGQKVEFLVSFYNNEISEKSEIFDDQFSVERPDGSNFTLKIRSTKLEDSAMYFCASRMDRTNTGELFFGEGSRLTVL.

In its sample, this clone was seen a few times. The chain is built from TRBV25-1 and TRBJ1-6, with D uncertain. Looked up from germline, CDR1 is MGHDK and CDR2 is SYGVNS. This CDR3 comprises 14 residues. V lost 7 bases and J 9 bases, leaving 16 bases between the germline ends. The CDR3 loop is CASKGPQRASPLHF. DNA of the CDR3: TGTGCCAGCAAAGGGCCCCAGCGGGCTTCACCCCTCCACTTT.

The gene calls are TRBV5-1 and TRBJ1-3; 8 nucleotides line up with TRBD1. Trimming removed 4 bases from V and 0 bases from J; junction bases left unmatched: 6. From germline, CDR1 is SGHRS and CDR2 YFSETQ. CDR3 size: 16 residues. The DNA for the CDR3 is TGCGCCAGCAGCGGAACAGGGGGTAGCTCTGGAAACACCATATATTTT. Amino acid sequence: CASSGTGGSSGNTIYF.

The V gene is TRBV2, the J gene TRBJ2-3, with 14 bases lining up with TRBD2. The V segment lost 8 bases and the J segment 4 bases; nucleotides outside the gene matches: 11. CDR3 length: 17 residues. Germline values: CDR1 SNHLY, CDR2 FYNNEI. The CDR3 DNA follows: TGTGCCAGCGGGAGACTAGCGGGGGGGCCAATATCAGATACGCAGTATTTT. Its translation is CASGRLAGGPISDTQYF.

The V and J genes are TRBV3-1 (or the pseudogene TRBV3-2) and TRBJ2-2, with 8 bases lining up with TRBD1. Losses at the gene ends were 4 bases for V and 2 bases for J; bases not matched to a gene: 9. The V gene's germline CDR1 is LGHDT and CDR2 YNNKEL (reference sequence). The CDR3 is 17 residues long. The CDR3: CASSLKGQGLNTGELFF. CDR3 bases: TGTGCCAGCAGCCTGAAAGGACAGGGTCTTAACACCGGGGAGCTGTTTTTT.

This clone is a singleton in its sample. The chain uses TRBV7-6 and TRBJ1-1; a possible D gene is TRBD1 (5 bases). Germline loops: CDR1 SGHVS, CDR2 FNYEAQ. Trimming took off 1 base at V and 5 bases at J, with 8 bases between the two ends. This CDR3 has 13 residues. This chain's CDR3 is CASSLVSGTEAFF. CDR3 DNA sequence: TGTGCCAGCAGCTTAGTCTCAGGGACTGAAGCTTTCTTT.

The V and J genes are TRBV7-8 and TRBJ1-6, with 9 bases lining up with TRBD1. The CDR3 has 16 residues. CDR1 and CDR2 from the germline V gene are SGHVS and FQNEAQ. The trim removed 3 bases at V and 7 bases at J, leaving 7 bases unmatched. For the CDR3, the DNA is TGTGCCAGCAGCTTTGGAACAGGGGGCCAAAATTCACCCCTCCACTTT. Translation gives CASSFGTGGQNSPLHF.

The rearrangement uses TRBV5-1 and TRBJ2-3; 9 positions match TRBD2. J gave up 5 bases and V 4 bases, and 11 bases lay outside the gene matches. Germline values: CDR1 SGHRS, CDR2 YFSETQ. The CDR3 totals 16 residues. This CDR3 reads CASSPGERGVGDTQYF. CDR3 nucleotides: TGCGCCAGCAGCCCGGGAGAGCGGGGGGTGGGAGATACGCAGTATTTT.

V and J are TRBV7-2 and TRBJ2-1; 7 bases map to TRBD1. The CDR3 loop spans 14 amino acids. After removal of 3 bases from V and 2 bases from J, the junction contained 1 base not matched to a gene. Germline assignment: CDR1 SGHTA and CDR2 FQGNSA. In DNA, the CDR3 is TGTGCCAGCAGCTTGGGACAGACCTACAATGAGCAGTTCTTC. This translates into CASSLGQTYNEQFF. The whole variable domain, filled in from reference TRBV7-2 and TRBJ2-1, reads GAGVSQSPSNKVTEKGKDVELRCDPISGHTALYWYRQSLGQGLEFLIYFQGNSAPDKSGLPSDRFSAERTGGSVSTLTIQRTQQEDSAVYLCASSLGQTYNEQFFGPGTRLTVL.

The chain uses TRBV6-5 and TRBJ1-6; D might be TRBD1 (6 bases). Germline CDR1 and CDR2: MNHEY and SVGAGI. The CDR3 loop spans 12 amino acids. V was pared by 10 bases and J by 9 bases, with 13 bases between. This CDR3 reads CATGEGGSPLHF. The CDR3 region has the DNA TGTGCCACTGGTGAAGGGGGTTCACCCCTCCACTTT.

The V and J genes are TRBV10-3 and TRBJ2-5; possible D gene TRBD2, 6 bases. This CDR3 contains 14 residues. V lost 3 bases and J lost 5, with 13 bases in between. The germline V gene encodes CDR1 ENHRY and CDR2 SYGVKD. The CDR3 nucleotides are TGTGCCATCAGTGATCCTTCGGGGGAGGAGACCCAGTACTTC. Its protein is CAISDPSGEETQYF.

V gene TRBV25-1 combines with J gene TRBJ1-4; no clear D gene. Looked up from germline, CDR1 is MGHDK and CDR2 is SYGVNS. CDR3 length equals 14 residues. The V gene lost 5 bases and the J gene lost 0 bases, with 7 bases spanning the gap. The CDR3 region has the DNA TGTGCCAGCAGTTCCCCAGCAACTAATGAAAAACTGTTTTTT. This translates into CASSSPATNEKLFF.

The chain combines TRBV19 with TRBJ1-5; weak D call: TRBD1 (6 bases). There are 14 residues in the CDR3. V shed 4 bases and J shed 4 bases, with 11 bases lying between them. CDR1 LNHDA and CDR2 SQIVND come from the germline V gene (reference sequence). The CDR3 sequence is CASSTKQGNQPQHF. The CDR3 nucleotides are TGTGCCAGTAGTACCAAACAGGGTAATCAGCCCCAGCATTTT.

The chain employs TRBV24-1 and TRBJ2-3; D remains ambiguous. The V gene lost 2 bases and the J gene lost 0 bases, with 11 bases spanning the gap. The CDR3 has 16 amino acids. Germline loops: CDR1 KGHDR, CDR2 SFDVKD. CDR3 sequence (DNA): TGTGCCACCAGTGATTACAGAACAACTAGCACAGATACGCAGTATTTT. Residues: CATSDYRTTSTDTQYF.

V gene TRBV6-5 combines with J gene TRBJ1-6, with D perhaps TRBD1 (5 bases). Trimming cost V 8 bases and J 7 bases, with 15 bases left between them. The CDR3 is 14 residues long. CDR1 and CDR2 from the germline V gene are MNHEY and SVGAGI. CDR3 loop: CASAVQGGNSPLHF. CDR3 nucleotides: TGTGCCAGCGCTGTCCAGGGTGGGAATTCACCCCTCCACTTT.

The chain joins TRBV7-2 to TRBJ1-1; TRBD1 might be the D (5 bases). V was shortened by 1 base and J by 1 base, with 13 bases between the two germline ends. In germline, CDR1 is SGHTA, CDR2 FQGNSA. The CDR3 is 16 amino acids. CDR3 in amino acids: CASSLGRGRGNTEAFF. The CDR3 bases are TGTGCCAGCAGCTTAGGGCGGGGCCGTGGGAACACTGAAGCTTTCTTT.

The rearrangement joins TRBV28 to TRBJ1-3, with D possibly matching TRBD1 (5 bases). The CDR3 totals 16 residues. Trimming cost V 10 bases and J 0 bases, with 19 bases left between them. Germline CDR1 and CDR2: MDHEN and SYDVKM. In DNA, the CDR3 is TGTGCCACCGCCCTGCGACAGCCTGTCTCTGGAAACACCATATATTTT. Translation gives CATALRQPVSGNTIYF. Full variable domain (missing parts from reference TRBV28 and TRBJ1-3): DVKVTQSSRYLVKRTGEKVFLECVQDMDHENMFWYRQDPGLGLRLIYFSYDVKMKEKGDIPEGYSVSREKKERFSLILESASTNQTSMYLCATALRQPVSGNTIYFGEGSWLTVV.

The rearrangement uses TRBV24-1 and TRBJ1-3; possibly TRBD1 for D (5 bases). V was pared by 2 bases and J by 1 base, with 32 bases between. The CDR3 runs to 23 residues. CDR1 is KGHDR, CDR2 SFDVKD, per germline. The chain's CDR3 is CATSDWGLTRVAPIILSGNTIYF. Written as DNA, the CDR3 is TGTGCCACCAGTGATTGGGGCCTTACCAGGGTTGCCCCAATAATTCTGTCTGGAAACACCATATATTTT.

The rearrangement joins TRBV30 to TRBJ2-7, with 7 bases lining up with TRBD2. Per germline, CDR1 GTSNPN and CDR2 SVGIG (reference sequence). With 0 bases clipped from V and 2 bases from J, the junction kept 7 bases outside the gene matches. The CDR3 totals 15 residues. The CDR3 DNA reads as TGTGCCTGGAGTGTAAGCGGGATAGGGACCTACGAGCAGTACTTC. Protein sequence: CAWSVSGIGTYEQYF.

The rearrangement links TRBV2 to TRBJ1-2, with D possibly matching TRBD1 (5 bases). CDR1 and CDR2 from the germline V gene are SNHLY and FYNNEI. V was pared by 4 bases and J by 4 bases, with 10 bases between. This CDR3 contains 13 residues. CDR3 protein: CASSGGVAYGYTF. CDR3 DNA: TGTGCCAGCAGTGGGGGGGTTGCCTATGGCTACACCTTC.